This is a list of T cell receptor beta chains from one sample in a study of monozygotic twins with inflammatory bowel disease. TCRdb processed the 5' RACE reads again and assigns one entry to each CDR3 protein, with no DNA. This sample's table has some 440,000 distinct CDR3 sequences. What was sequenced was blood. These receptor sequences come from a human donor with ulcerative colitis or Crohn's disease, or a healthy co-twin of an affected twin (not recorded which). Both conserved end residues are part of each CDR3. The order of the fields is V gene, J gene, CDR3 protein.

>TRBV20-1|TRBJ2-1
CSAIFRDRGWYNEQFF
>TRBV20-1|TRBJ2-3
CSATGLAGGPDTQYF
>TRBV19|TRBJ2-5
CASSIGLAGDGQETQYF
>TRBV6-6|TRBJ2-7
CASSYSAGTYEQYF
>TRBV3-1|TRBJ1-1
CASSQARGLVNTEAFF
>TRBV7-6|TRBJ1-2
CASSSGQGDYGYTF
>TRBV15|TRBJ2-4
CATSRPDGLAGPRDIQYF
>TRBV10-3|TRBJ1-1
CAISATDRTNTEAFF
>TRBV29-1|TRBJ2-7
CSVEDHRNEQYF
>TRBV27|TRBJ1-1
CASSFLGTEAFF
>TRBV7-9|TRBJ2-1
CASSLKPSGRNRDEQFF
>TRBV12-3/TRBV12-4|TRBJ2-7
CASSFGLGAYEQYF
>TRBV20-1|TRBJ2-3
CSARRQITDTQYF
>TRBV12-3/TRBV12-4|TRBJ1-5
CASSPTRQGLNQPQHF
>TRBV20-1|TRBJ1-2
CSAAVNYGYTF
>TRBV6-1|TRBJ1-1
CASSEEGRGNTEAFF
>TRBV7-2|TRBJ2-1
CASSLAPAGHPYNEQFF
>TRBV24-1|TRBJ2-1
CATSAFGGGNEQFF
>TRBV7-8|TRBJ2-1
CASSPFVDSGSNEQFF
>TRBV11-2|TRBJ2-2
CASSLEVGPLPNTGELFF
>TRBV7-6|TRBJ1-1
CASSSGTGGAWNTEAFF
>TRBV18|TRBJ2-3
CASSPPMGGGTDTQYF
>TRBV6-4|TRBJ1-1
CASRENRGDTEAFF
>TRBV29-1|TRBJ2-2
CSVEDRASWDGELFF
>TRBV7-2|TRBJ2-5
CASSRPGQGDQETQYF
>TRBV6-1|TRBJ1-2
CASTTEYGPGGYTF
>TRBV7-3|TRBJ2-1
CASSIAGGFSYNEQFF
>TRBV5-4|TRBJ2-1
CASSSLGLAGESYNEQFF
>TRBV20-1|TRBJ1-2
CSALRRSGTGDGYTF
>TRBV5-8|TRBJ2-7
CASSVSILTEQYF
>TRBV21-1|TRBJ2-6
CASSKAQLNTTGPGANVLTF